Below, one T cell receptor (beta chain) is given with its context. V dropped 0 bases and J dropped 6 bases, with 11 bases sitting between them. Looked up from germline, CDR1 is SSHAT and CDR2 is FNYEAQ (reference sequence). The CDR3 totals 15 residues. Sequencing of TCR beta, carried out with a high-throughput approach, was applied to CD8+ and CD4+ T cells from the blood. The multiple sclerosis controls were treatment-naive patients affected by stable or active relapsing-remitting disease. It was negative isolation that provided the CD8+ and CD4+ T cells, whereas TEMRA cells were enriched by FACS. These data belong to a study of CD8 T cells in Susac syndrome. cDNA came from about 0.5 to 1 ug RNA primed by random hexamers. Across 54 Vbeta and 13 Jbeta, TCR beta CDR3 was amplified with immunoSEQ multiplex PCR. TCRdb re-called the immunoSEQ multiplex PCR reads through MiXCR, storing one row per CDR3 protein. The repertoire holds about 400,000 distinct CDR3 sequences, with 75% to 90% as singletons.

Sequencing was performed on CD8+ T cells from PBMCs. The clonotype was recovered from a human donor with multiple sclerosis. V usage is TRBV7-7 and J usage is TRBJ2-2; D possibly corresponds to TRBD1 (6 bases). The CDR3 is CASSLAAGEAGELFF. CDR3 nucleotide sequence: TGTGCCAGCAGCTTAGCGGCAGGGGAAGCCGGGGAGCTGTTTTTT.